The 24 T cell receptor beta chains below all came from one sample that was sequenced in a study of technical replicates of blood from a handful of donors. Sequenced by immunoSEQ multiplex PCR; TCRdb stores in-frame clones only, minus some. The sample carries some 70,000 clones, roughly nine tenths recorded once. Sequencing was carried out using T cells isolated from PBMCs. All receptors derive from a human donor in good health.

This chain connects TRBV18 to TRBJ2-2; 10 nucleotides line up with TRBD2. J lost 7 bases, V lost 6 bases, and 11 bases had no gene match. The CDR3 spans 16 residues. The germline CDR1 and CDR2 sequences are KGHSH and LQKENI. CDR3 residues: CASSLGLADFIGELFF. The DNA of the CDR3 is TGTGCCAGCTCTCTAGGACTAGCGGATTTCATCGGGGAGCTGTTTTTT.

This chain uses TRBV7-2 with TRBJ2-1, with D hard to call. Trimming left V 5 bases short and J 5 bases short, with 16 bases between. This CDR3 spans 15 amino acids. In germline, CDR1 is SGHTA, CDR2 FQGNSA. The CDR3 DNA reads as TGTGCCAGCAGCCTTAGAAATTTGCTCAACAATGAGCAGTTCTTC. Protein product: CASSLRNLLNNEQFF.

The chain couples TRBV7-9 to TRBJ2-7, with TRBD2 identical over 7 bases. This CDR3 has 12 residues. V gave up 6 bases and J gave up 5 bases; unmatched junction bases: 4. CDR1 is SEHNR, CDR2 FQNEAQ, per germline (reference sequence). CDR3 bases: TGTGCCAGCAGACCACTAGCGAACGAGCAGTACTTC. Translating gives CASRPLANEQYF.

This sequence joins TRBV30 and TRBJ2-5, with a weak D call TRBD1 (6 bases). Germline CDR1 reads GTSNPN; CDR2 reads SVGIG (reference sequence). CDR3 length equals 11 residues. The chain's CDR3 is CAGTGQETQYF. The DNA of the CDR3 is TGTGCGGGTACAGGGCAAGAGACCCAGTACTTC. Filled out from reference TRBV30 and TRBJ2-5, the complete variable domain reads SQTIHQWPATLVQPVGSPLSLECTVEGTSNPNLYWYRQAAGRGLQLLFYSVGIGQISSEVPQNLSASRPQDRQFILSSKKLLLSDSGFYLCAGTGQETQYFGPGTRLLVL.

V and J are TRBV6-1 and TRBJ2-1; possible D gene TRBD1, 5 bases. Looked up from germline, CDR1 is MNHNS and CDR2 is SASEGT. V was shortened by 0 bases and J by 5 bases, with 20 bases between the two germline ends. This CDR3 has 18 amino acids. The CDR3 DNA sequence: TGTGCCAGCAGTGAAGCTTATCTTCAGGGTGCTTTGGACAATGAGCAGTTCTTC. It translates to CASSEAYLQGALDNEQFF.

The chain joins TRBV18 to TRBJ2-5, with a possible D match to TRBD1 (6 bases). V was shortened by 0 bases and J by 5 bases, with 19 bases between the two germline ends. Germline-derived CDR1 and CDR2 are KGHSH and LQKENI. CDR3 length equals 17 residues. The CDR3 nucleotides are TGTGCCAGCTCACCACCGGACAGCCTAAGGGGACCGGAGACCCAGTACTTC. Its translation is CASSPPDSLRGPETQYF.

This clone has only one observation. The chain recombines TRBV4-1 with TRBJ1-5, with 11 bases fitting TRBD1. This CDR3 has 16 residues. After removal of 0 bases from V and 7 bases from J, the junction contained 5 bases not matched to a gene. Germline-derived CDR1 and CDR2 are MGHRA and YSYEKL. The CDR3 sequence is CASSQDGTGGRQPQHF. CDR3 coding DNA: TGCGCCAGCAGCCAAGATGGGACAGGGGGAAGACAGCCCCAGCATTTT.

J is TRBJ2-1 and V is TRBV5-6; 11 bases are a match to TRBD2. This CDR3 comprises 15 residues. Trimming took 3 bases from V and 3 from J; bases not matched to a gene: 2. In germline, CDR1 is SGHDT, CDR2 YYEEEE. The CDR3 DNA is TGTGCCAGCAGCTATAGCGGGGGGGTCTACAATGAGCAGTTCTTC. Translation: CASSYSGGVYNEQFF.

The J gene is TRBJ1-2, the V gene TRBV5-4; D possibly corresponds to TRBD1 (6 bases). The CDR3 consists of 13 residues. V lost 2 bases and J lost 7, with 12 bases in between. The germline gives CDR1 SGHNT, CDR2 YYREEE (reference sequence). CDR3 DNA sequence: TGTGCCAGCAGCTTAGGGCAGGGGAGTGGCTACACCTTC. Residues: CASSLGQGSGYTF. Filled out from reference TRBV5-4 and TRBJ1-2, the complete variable domain reads ETGVTQSPTHLIKTRGQQVTLRCSSQSGHNTVSWYQQALGQGPQFIFQYYREEENGRGNFPPRFSGLQFPNYSSELNVNALELDDSALYLCASSLGQGSGYTFGSGTRLTVV.

J is TRBJ2-7 and V is TRBV19; perhaps TRBD1 as D (6 bases). Germline loops: CDR1 LNHDA, CDR2 SQIVND (reference sequence). The V end lost 4 bases, the J end lost 0 bases, and 13 bases lay between the germline ends. The CDR3 sequence is 15 residues long. CDR3 in DNA: TGTGCCAGTAGTACTCGGACAGCCAGCTCCTACGAGCAGTACTTC. This codes for CASSTRTASSYEQYF.

This chain links TRBV30 with TRBJ1-4; D perhaps matches TRBD1 (6 bases). Looked up from germline, CDR1 is GTSNPN and CDR2 is SVGIG (reference sequence). Trimming removed 3 bases from V and 7 bases from J, with 18 bases in between. The CDR3 spans 15 residues. The CDR3, as DNA: TGTGCCTGGAGGGGTCTAGGGGGTGGGCGTGAAAAACTGTTTTTT. Encoded protein: CAWRGLGGGREKLFF.

The CDR3 sequence: CASSDRSFQDFTDTQYF. CDR3 DNA sequence: TGTGCCAGCAGTGACCGGTCGTTCCAGGACTTCACAGATACGCAGTATTTT. The chain joins TRBV6-1 to TRBJ2-3; a possible D gene is TRBD2 (5 bases). The CDR3 is 17 residues long. V was cut by 3 bases and J by 2 bases, with 18 bases left in between. Germline V gene data show CDR1 as MNHNS and CDR2 as SASEGT.

This clone appeared once. The chain recombines TRBV7-9 with TRBJ1-2; 9 bases agree with TRBD1. Germline CDR1 and CDR2: SEHNR and FQNEAQ (reference sequence). Trimming removed 7 bases from V and 5 bases from J; junction bases left unmatched: 2. CDR3 length equals 12 residues. The CDR3 sequence: CASMGTGYGYTF. In DNA, the CDR3 is TGTGCCAGCATGGGGACAGGGTATGGCTACACCTTC.

The chain has TRBV5-1 and TRBJ1-5; 9 bases match TRBD1. Germline assignment: CDR1 SGHRS and CDR2 YFSETQ. The J segment lost 2 bases and the V segment lost 3 bases, leaving 9 bases of the junction unmatched. The CDR3 length is 17 residues. The CDR3 DNA is TGCGCCAGCAGCTCCGGGACAGGGATTCCGGGCAATCAGCCCCAGCATTTT. It codes for CASSSGTGIPGNQPQHF.

This chain uses TRBV6-1 with TRBJ2-3; unclear D gene. Between the trimmed V and J ends, which lost 2 bases and 5 bases, there was a span of 5 bases. There are 12 residues in the CDR3. Germline V gene sequence: CDR1 MNHNS, CDR2 SASEGT. The DNA for the CDR3 is TGTGCCAGCAGTGAAACAAGAGATACGCAGTATTTT. This codes for CASSETRDTQYF.

The chain combines TRBV30 with TRBJ2-2; D call uncertain. Germline V gene sequence: CDR1 GTSNPN, CDR2 SVGIG (reference sequence). Trimming took off 0 bases at V and 6 bases at J, with 5 bases between the two ends. CDR3 size: 12 residues. CDR3 in amino acids: CAWSVSPGELFF. The CDR3, as DNA: TGTGCCTGGAGTGTCTCTCCCGGGGAGCTGTTTTTT.

This chain connects TRBV6-5 to TRBJ2-3; D perhaps matches TRBD2 (6 bases). The germline V and J ends were trimmed by 7 bases and 0 bases, with 8 bases remaining between them. Germline V lookup: CDR1 MNHEY, CDR2 SVGAGI. This CDR3 region has 13 residues. CDR3 in DNA: TGTGCCAGCAATGCGGGAAGCACAGATACGCAGTATTTT. It translates to CASNAGSTDTQYF.

This chain joins TRBV5-4 and TRBJ2-7, with 11 bases lining up with TRBD2. The germline V gene has CDR1 SGHNT and CDR2 YYREEE (reference sequence). The CDR3 loop spans 16 amino acids. V was pared by 2 bases and J by 2 bases, with 6 bases of the junction left unmatched. The CDR3 region has the DNA TGTGCCAGCAGCTTCGGGGGTAGCGGGAGGGCCTACGAGCAGTACTTC. Its protein is CASSFGGSGRAYEQYF.

The V and J genes are TRBV9 and TRBJ2-1, with D tentatively TRBD2 (6 bases). Deletions cut 0 bases from V and 5 bases from J, with 21 bases between. The CDR3 runs to 18 residues. Per germline, CDR1 SGDLS and CDR2 YYNGEE. The CDR3 loop is CASSVELAPSQRNNEQFF. The CDR3 nucleotides are TGTGCCAGCAGCGTAGAACTAGCACCGAGCCAAAGGAACAATGAGCAGTTCTTC. Full variable domain (missing parts from reference TRBV9 and TRBJ2-1): DSGVTQTPKHLITATGQRVTLRCSPRSGDLSVYWYQQSLDQGLQFLIQYYNGEERAKGNILERFSAQQFPDLHSELNLSSLELGDSALYFCASSVELAPSQRNNEQFFGPGTRLTVL.

V usage is TRBV6-4 and J usage is TRBJ1-2; no clear D. Trimming cost V 3 bases and J 4 bases, with 18 bases left between them. The CDR3 extends over 16 amino acids. Germline CDR1 and CDR2: MRHNA and SNTAGT. CDR3 sequence reads: CASSEGPRGFSYGYTF. CDR3 coding DNA: TGTGCCAGCAGTGAAGGTCCCAGAGGATTTAGCTATGGCTACACCTTC.

The genes are TRBV5-4 and TRBJ2-5, with 13 bases lining up with TRBD2. The CDR3 extends over 17 amino acids. Germline V gene sequence: CDR1 SGHNT, CDR2 YYREEE (reference sequence). The J segment lost 8 bases and the V segment lost 0 bases, leaving 10 bases of the junction unmatched. The CDR3 DNA follows: TGTGCCAGCAGCTTGGCCCCTGGGACTAGCGGGGTAGACACCCAGTACTTC. Translation gives CASSLAPGTSGVDTQYF.

The rearrangement uses TRBV27 and TRBJ2-1; D unclear. From germline, CDR1 is MNHEY and CDR2 SMNVEV (reference sequence). This CDR3 has 12 residues. The ends were cut back, 0 bases at V and 13 bases at J, with 10 bases in the middle. CDR3 in amino acids: CASSLSRGVQFF. The CDR3 coding sequence is TGTGCCAGCAGTTTATCTAGAGGAGTCCAGTTCTTC.

This clone was observed a single time. The chain's CDR3 is CASSETGFNSGELFF. Here the CDR3 DNA reads TGTGCCAGCAGCGAAACAGGGTTTAACTCCGGGGAGCTGTTTTTT. The V call is TRBV6-4, the J call TRBJ2-2; possibly TRBD1 for D (6 bases). The V end lost 6 bases, the J end lost 6 bases, and 17 bases lay between the germline ends. The CDR3 consists of 15 residues. CDR1 and CDR2 from the germline V gene are MRHNA and SNTAGT.

The chain is built from TRBV4-3 and TRBJ1-3; the match to TRBD1 covers 8 bases. Germline CDR1 LGHNA, CDR2 YSLEER. This CDR3 region has 15 residues. The V gene end was trimmed by 4 bases and the J gene end by 4 bases; junction bases not matched to a gene: 6. CDR3 DNA sequence: TGCGCCAGCAGCCCGCTCACAGGGGGGGGAAACACCATATATTTT. Encoded protein: CASSPLTGGGNTIYF.